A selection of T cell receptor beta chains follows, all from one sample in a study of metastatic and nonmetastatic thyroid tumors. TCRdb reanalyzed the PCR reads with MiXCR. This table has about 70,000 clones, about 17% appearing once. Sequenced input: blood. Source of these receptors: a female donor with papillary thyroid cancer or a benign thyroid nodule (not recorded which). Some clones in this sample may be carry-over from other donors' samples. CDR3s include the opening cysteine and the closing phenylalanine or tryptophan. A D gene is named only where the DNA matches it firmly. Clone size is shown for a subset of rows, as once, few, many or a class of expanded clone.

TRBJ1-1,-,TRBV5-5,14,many,CASSLGPRVTEAFF,TGTGCCAGCAGCTTGGGACCTCGGGTCACTGAAGCTTTCTTT
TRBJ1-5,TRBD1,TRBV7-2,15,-,CASSSRDRNNQPQHF,TGTGCCAGCAGCTCCAGGGACAGGAACAATCAGCCCCAGCATTTT
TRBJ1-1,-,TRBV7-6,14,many,CASSLLTGSTEAFF,TGTGCCAGCAGCTTACTTACGGGGAGCACTGAAGCTTTCTTT
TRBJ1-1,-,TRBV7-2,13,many,CASSLGGATEAFF,TGTGCCAGCAGCTTGGGGGGAGCGACTGAAGCTTTCTTT
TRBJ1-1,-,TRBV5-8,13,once,CASSFQYYTEAFF,TGTGCCAGCAGCTTTCAATACTACACTGAAGCTTTCTTT
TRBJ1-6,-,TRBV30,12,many,CAWSRQESPLHF,TGTGCCTGGAGCAGACAAGAATCACCCCTCCACTTT
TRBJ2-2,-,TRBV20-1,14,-,CSARGGVGTGELFF,TGCAGTGCTAGAGGAGGGGTAGGCACCGGGGAGCTGTTTTTT
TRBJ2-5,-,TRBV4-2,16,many,CASSQDVLPGQETQYF,TGTGCCAGCAGCCAAGATGTTCTTCCGGGGCAAGAGACCCAGTACTTC
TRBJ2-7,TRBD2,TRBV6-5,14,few,CASSSGGLACEQYF,TGTGCCAGCAGTTCAGGGGGACTAGCGTGCGAGCAGTACTTC
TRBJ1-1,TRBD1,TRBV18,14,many,CASSEGQGYTEAFF,TGTGCCAGCTCAGAAGGACAGGGATACACTGAAGCTTTCTTT
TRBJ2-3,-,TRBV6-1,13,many,CASSEGGTDTQYF,TGTGCCAGCAGTGAAGGAGGCACAGATACGCAGTATTTT
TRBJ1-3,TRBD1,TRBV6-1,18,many,CASSGRDRVFSSGNTIYF,TGTGCCAGCAGTGGACGGGACAGGGTTTTCAGCTCTGGAAACACCATATATTTT
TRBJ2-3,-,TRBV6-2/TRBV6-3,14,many,CASMNGDGTDTQYF,TGTGCCAGCATGAACGGGGACGGTACAGATACGCAGTATTTT
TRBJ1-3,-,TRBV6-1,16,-,CASSEGFSVSGNTIYF,TGTGCCAGCAGTGAGGGGTTCAGTGTATCTGGAAACACCATATATTTT
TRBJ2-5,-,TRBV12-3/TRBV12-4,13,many,CASSLEGTQTQYF,TGTGCCAGCAGTTTAGAAGGGACGCAGACCCAGTACTTC
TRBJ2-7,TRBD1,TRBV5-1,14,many,CASSLERGQDEQYF,TGCGCCAGCAGCTTGGAGAGGGGGCAGGATGAGCAGTACTTC
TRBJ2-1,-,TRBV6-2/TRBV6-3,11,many,CASSESREQFF,TGTGCCAGCAGTGAGTCGCGGGAGCAGTTCTTC
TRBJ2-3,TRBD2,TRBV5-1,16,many,CASSPRTSGSTDTQYF,TGCGCCAGCAGCCCCCGGACTAGCGGGAGCACAGATACGCAGTATTTT
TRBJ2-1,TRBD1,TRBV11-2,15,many,CASSFGTARYNEQFF,TGTGCCAGCAGCTTCGGGACAGCTAGATACAATGAGCAGTTCTTC
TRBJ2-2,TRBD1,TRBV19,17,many,CASSIDMAGGNTGELFF,TGTGCCAGTAGTATAGATATGGCAGGGGGGAACACCGGGGAGCTGTTTTTT
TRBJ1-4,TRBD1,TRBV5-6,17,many,CASSLAGTGGWYEKLFF,TGTGCCAGCAGCTTAGCCGGGACAGGGGGCTGGTATGAAAAACTGTTTTTT
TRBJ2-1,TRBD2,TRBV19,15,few,CASSILAEGYNEQFF,TGTGCCAGTAGTATTCTAGCGGAGGGGTACAATGAGCAGTTCTTC
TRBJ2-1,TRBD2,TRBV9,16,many,CASSVAVLAVDNEQFF,TGTGCCAGCAGCGTAGCCGTTCTAGCGGTGGACAATGAGCAGTTCTTC
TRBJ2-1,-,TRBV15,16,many,CATTHRAFSSYNEQFF,TGTGCCACCACCCACAGGGCCTTCAGCTCCTACAATGAGCAGTTCTTC
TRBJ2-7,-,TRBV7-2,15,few,CASSPDGVSSYEQYF,TGTGCCAGCAGCCCAGATGGGGTGTCTTCCTACGAGCAGTACTTC
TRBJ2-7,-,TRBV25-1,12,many,CASSRTRDEQYF,TGTGCCAGCAGCCGTACACGCGACGAGCAGTACTTC
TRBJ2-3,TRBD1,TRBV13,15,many,CASSRRDRGSDTQYF,TGTGCCAGCAGCCGCCGGGACAGGGGATCAGATACGCAGTATTTT
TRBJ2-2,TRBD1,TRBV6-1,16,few,CASSPSPGGQSGDLFF,TGTGCCAGCAGCCCATCCCCAGGGGGTCAATCCGGGGATCTGTTTTTT
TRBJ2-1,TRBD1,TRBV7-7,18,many,CASSSDRGYYLGYNEQFF,TGTGCTAGCAGCTCCGACAGGGGGTATTACCTTGGGTACAATGAGCAGTTCTTC
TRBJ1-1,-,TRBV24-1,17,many,CATSDPPRTLPGTEAFF,TGTGCCACCAGTGATCCCCCCAGGACACTCCCCGGCACTGAAGCTTTCTTT
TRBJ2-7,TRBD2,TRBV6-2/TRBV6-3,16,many,CASSYSGTSGSYEQYF,TGTGCCAGCAGTTACTCTGGGACTAGCGGCTCCTACGAGCAGTACTTC
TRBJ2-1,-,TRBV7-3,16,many,CASSSIGDGHGNEQFF,TGTGCCAGCAGCTCAATCGGGGACGGCCATGGTAATGAGCAGTTCTTC
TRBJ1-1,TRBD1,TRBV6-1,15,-,CASRARDRSLTEAFF,TGTGCTAGCAGAGCGCGGGACAGGTCGCTCACTGAAGCTTTCTTT
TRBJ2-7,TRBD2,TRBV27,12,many,CAILAGGNEQYF,TGTGCCATACTAGCGGGAGGGAACGAGCAGTACTTC
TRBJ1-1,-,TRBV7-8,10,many,CASSSDEAFF,TGTGCCAGCAGCTCCGACGAAGCTTTCTTT
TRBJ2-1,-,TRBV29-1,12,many,CSVEDRGDAQFF,TGCAGCGTTGAAGATAGGGGGGACGCGCAGTTCTTC
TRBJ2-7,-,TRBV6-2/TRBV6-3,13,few,CASSPQGVHEQYF,TGTGCCAGCAGCCCCCAAGGCGTGCACGAGCAGTACTTC
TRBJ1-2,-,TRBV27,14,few,CASSSEGGNYGYTF,TGTGCCAGCAGCTCCGAGGGGGGAAACTATGGCTACACCTTC
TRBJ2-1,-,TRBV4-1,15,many,CASSLLWGSYNEQFF,TGCGCCAGCAGCCTACTTTGGGGCTCCTACAATGAGCAGTTCTTC
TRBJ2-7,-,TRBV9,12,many,CASSVDSYEQYF,TGTGCCAGCAGCGTAGACTCCTACGAGCAGTACTTC
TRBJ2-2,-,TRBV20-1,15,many,CSAYPAPSDTGELFF,TGCAGTGCTTATCCCGCGCCTTCCGACACCGGGGAGCTGTTTTTT
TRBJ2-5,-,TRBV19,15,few,CASSPGAINQETQYF,TGTGCCTCATCGCCAGGGGCAATCAACCAAGAGACCCAGTACTTC
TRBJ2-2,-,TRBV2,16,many,CASSNPRWRNTGELFF,TGTGCCAGCAGTAACCCTAGATGGCGGAACACCGGGGAGCTGTTTTTT
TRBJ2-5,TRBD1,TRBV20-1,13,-,CSVRQGVEETQYF,TGCAGTGTACGACAGGGGGTGGAGGAGACCCAGTACTTC
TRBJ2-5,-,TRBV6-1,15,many,CASSEAPGGRETQYF,TGTGCCAGCAGTGAAGCGCCTGGGGGGCGGGAGACCCAGTACTTC
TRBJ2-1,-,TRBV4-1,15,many,CASSQDSPSYNEQFF,TGCGCCAGCAGCCAAGATTCGCCCTCCTACAATGAGCAGTTCTTC
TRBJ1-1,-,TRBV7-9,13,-,CASSLGTVIEAFF,TGTGCCAGCAGCTTAGGGACAGTGATTGAAGCTTTCTTT
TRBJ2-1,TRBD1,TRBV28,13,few,CTSTGDTYNEQFF,TGTACCAGCACAGGGGATACCTACAATGAGCAGTTCTTC
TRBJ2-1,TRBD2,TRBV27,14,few,CASSPREGSNEQFF,TGTGCCAGCAGTCCGCGGGAGGGGAGCAATGAGCAGTTCTTC
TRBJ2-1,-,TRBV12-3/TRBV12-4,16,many,CASSDLQAPSYNEQFF,TGTGCCAGCAGTGACTTACAGGCGCCCTCCTACAATGAGCAGTTCTTC
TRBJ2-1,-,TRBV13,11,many,CASSLVGEQFF,TGTGCCAGCAGCTTAGTTGGTGAGCAGTTCTTC
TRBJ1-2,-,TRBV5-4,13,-,CASSLPDGYGYTF,TGTGCCAGCAGCCTACCCGATGGCTATGGCTACACCTTC
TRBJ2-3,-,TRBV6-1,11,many,CASTNVNTQYF,TGTGCCAGCACCAATGTTAATACGCAGTATTTT
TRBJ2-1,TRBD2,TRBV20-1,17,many,CSARAPGLAYLLHEQFF,TGCAGTGCTAGAGCCCCGGGACTAGCGTACCTTTTGCATGAGCAGTTCTTC
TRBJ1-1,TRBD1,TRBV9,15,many,CASSVRDRVNTEAFF,TGTGCCAGCAGCGTCCGAGACAGGGTGAACACTGAAGCTTTCTTT
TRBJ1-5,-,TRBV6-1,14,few,CASSRTGNNQPQHF,TGTGCCAGCAGCCGAACGGGGAACAATCAGCCCCAGCATTTT
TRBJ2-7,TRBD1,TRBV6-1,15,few,CASSGSGTGGYEQYF,TGTGCCAGCAGTGGTTCCGGGACAGGGGGCTACGAGCAGTACTTC